This TCR beta chain was captured by sequencing in a study of T cell clonotyping in hematopoietic cell transplantation. This clone was seen a handful of times. What it binds is not known. Study observations and caveats: Broader posttransplant TCR repertoire diversity was predicted by graft donor and pretransplant recipient Inverse Simpson Index values. At the given depth, recipient repertoires were over 95% de novo clonotypes. No sorting was done, leaving CD4 and CD8 contributions mixed.

Sequencing was performed with immunoSEQ multiplex PCR; in TCRdb, only in-frame clones are kept and a portion is missing. The data contain 3,000 to 4,500 clones, about 17% of them singletons. The receptor comes from a male patient aged 50 to 60 who had an allogeneic stem cell transplant from a related donor, so the T cells may come from the graft donor. Some clones in this sample may be carry-over from other donors' samples. The sample in question was peripheral blood mononuclear cells, obtained 30 days after allogeneic stem cell transplant.

The CDR3 nucleotides are TGTGCCTGGGACCAGGGGGCCGGAGAAGCTTTCTTT. Encoded protein: CAWDQGAGEAFF. This chain connects TRBV30 to TRBJ1-1; 8 positions match TRBD1. V was pared by 5 bases and J by 8 bases, with 7 bases of the junction left unmatched. The CDR3 runs to 12 residues. CDR1 is GTSNPN, CDR2 SVGIG, per germline (reference sequence).